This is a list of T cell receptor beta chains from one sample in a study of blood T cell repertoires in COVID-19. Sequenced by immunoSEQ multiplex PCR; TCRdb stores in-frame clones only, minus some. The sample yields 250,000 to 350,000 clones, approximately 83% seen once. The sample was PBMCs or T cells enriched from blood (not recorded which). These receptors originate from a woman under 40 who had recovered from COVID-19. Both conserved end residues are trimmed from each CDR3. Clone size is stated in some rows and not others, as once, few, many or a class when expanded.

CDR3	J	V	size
ASSRQGLNTGELF	TRBJ2-2	TRBV28	NA
ASSLEGQMNTEAF	TRBJ1-1	TRBV11-1	few
ASSLGGDGYT	TRBJ1-2	TRBV7-9	NA
ASSRMRGLGISGANVLT	TRBJ2-6	TRBV7-9	NA
AWSPGRAGRRANTEAF	TRBJ1-1	TRBV30	NA
ASSLSRTGNEKLF	TRBJ1-4	TRBV27	NA
ASSLSGRAGQPQH	TRBJ1-5	TRBV27	once
ASSPLGPLLAGGRGTQY	TRBJ2-3	TRBV18	NA
ASSEGQGSGNTIY	TRBJ1-3	TRBV9	NA
ASSLVDSPWQPQH	TRBJ1-5	TRBV7-8	NA
ASSPVPLDRGHTQY	TRBJ2-3	TRBV7-6	NA
ASSLVVGGTGVVGANVLT	TRBJ2-6	TRBV27	NA
ASSPRQGESYGYT	TRBJ1-2	TRBV6-2/TRBV6-3	NA